The rows below give T cell receptor beta chains drawn from one sample of a study of blood T cells in healthy people across ages. TCRdb reprocessed the 5' RACE reads via MiXCR and lists one record per CDR3 protein. The repertoire holds about 620,000 distinct CDR3 sequences, with roughly 20% as singletons. What was sequenced was blood. Receptor source: a man between 65 and 85 years old in good health. The CDR3 runs from the conserved cysteine through the conserved F or W. Each record gives: V gene, J gene, clone size, D gene, CDR3 protein, CDR3 DNA. A D gene is named only where the DNA matches it firmly. Clone size appears in some rows only: once, few, many, or a class for an expanded clone.

v_gene: TRBV28
j_gene: TRBJ2-7
abundance: NA
d_gene: TRBD2
CDR3aa: CASGELAVVEQYF
CDR3nt: TGTGCCAGCGGGGAACTAGCGGTAGTTGAGCAGTACTTC

v_gene: TRBV20-1
j_gene: TRBJ2-7
abundance: NA
d_gene: TRBD1
CDR3aa: CSAPGGEQYF
CDR3nt: TGCAGTGCTCCAGGGGGCGAGCAGTACTTC

v_gene: TRBV12-5
j_gene: TRBJ1-4
abundance: few
d_gene: NA
CDR3aa: CASGPNEGSGRKLFF
CDR3nt: TGTGCTAGTGGTCCTAACGAGGGATCGGGAAGAAAACTGTTTTTT

v_gene: TRBV6-5
j_gene: TRBJ2-4
abundance: few
d_gene: NA
CDR3aa: CASTPPGEPNIQYF
CDR3nt: TGTGCCAGCACTCCCCCGGGGGAACCAAACATTCAGTACTTC

v_gene: TRBV29-1
j_gene: TRBJ1-4
abundance: NA
d_gene: NA
CDR3aa: CSVAAATNEKLFF
CDR3nt: TGCAGCGTTGCGGCTGCAACTAATGAAAAACTGTTTTTT

v_gene: TRBV29-1
j_gene: TRBJ2-1
abundance: few
d_gene: TRBD2
CDR3aa: CSVAGSGVYNEQFF
CDR3nt: TGCAGCGTTGCGGGTAGCGGGGTCTACAATGAGCAGTTCTTC

v_gene: TRBV4-1
j_gene: TRBJ2-2
abundance: many
d_gene: NA
CDR3aa: CASSQSGNTGELFF
CDR3nt: TGCGCCAGCAGCCAATCCGGGAACACCGGGGAGCTGTTTTTT

v_gene: TRBV6-4
j_gene: TRBJ2-1
abundance: NA
d_gene: TRBD1
CDR3aa: CASRRGQGSNEQFF
CDR3nt: TGTGCCAGCAGGCGGGGACAGGGCTCCAATGAGCAGTTCTTC

v_gene: TRBV20-1
j_gene: TRBJ2-3
abundance: many
d_gene: NA
CDR3aa: CSAVRLGEVTDTQYF
CDR3nt: TGCAGTGCTGTACGACTAGGCGAGGTCACAGATACGCAGTATTTT

v_gene: TRBV7-2
j_gene: TRBJ2-1
abundance: NA
d_gene: TRBD2
CDR3aa: CASSWTSGLEQFF
CDR3nt: TGTGCCAGCAGCTGGACTAGCGGACTTGAGCAGTTCTTC

v_gene: TRBV9
j_gene: TRBJ2-1
abundance: NA
d_gene: TRBD2
CDR3aa: CASSKGLAGSSYNEQFF
CDR3nt: TGTGCCAGCAGCAAGGGACTAGCGGGTAGCTCCTACAATGAGCAGTTCTTC

v_gene: TRBV27
j_gene: TRBJ1-2
abundance: NA
d_gene: NA
CDR3aa: CASSLTGTDILF
CDR3nt: TGTGCCAGCAGTCTTACCGGGACCGATATTCTCTTC

v_gene: TRBV20-1
j_gene: TRBJ2-2
abundance: NA
d_gene: TRBD1
CDR3aa: CSAQDRANTGELFF
CDR3nt: TGCAGTGCCCAGGACAGGGCGAACACCGGGGAGCTGTTTTTT

v_gene: TRBV28
j_gene: TRBJ2-7
abundance: NA
d_gene: TRBD1
CDR3aa: CASSFVGQGNYEQYF
CDR3nt: TGTGCCAGCAGTTTCGTGGGACAGGGAAACTACGAGCAGTACTTC

v_gene: TRBV12-3/TRBV12-4
j_gene: TRBJ1-5
abundance: NA
d_gene: NA
CDR3aa: CASSTKLGYHF
CDR3nt: TGTGCCAGCAGCACAAAGTTGGGGTACCATTTT

v_gene: TRBV5-6
j_gene: TRBJ2-3
abundance: NA
d_gene: NA
CDR3aa: CASRSSRIPKDTQYF
CDR3nt: TGTGCCAGCAGATCGTCGAGAATTCCGAAAGATACGCAGTATTTT

v_gene: TRBV7-8
j_gene: TRBJ1-6
abundance: few
d_gene: NA
CDR3aa: CASSSQLQGGGLPLHF
CDR3nt: TGTGCCAGCAGCTCACAATTACAGGGCGGAGGGCTCCCCCTCCACTTT

v_gene: TRBV5-1
j_gene: TRBJ2-7
abundance: NA
d_gene: NA
CDR3aa: CASTIGTASYEQYF
CDR3nt: TGCGCCAGCACCATCGGGACTGCCTCCTACGAGCAGTACTTC

v_gene: TRBV2
j_gene: TRBJ2-1
abundance: NA
d_gene: NA
CDR3aa: CATSRGGNEQFF
CDR3nt: TGTGCCACTTCCCGAGGGGGCAATGAGCAGTTCTTC

v_gene: TRBV14
j_gene: TRBJ2-2
abundance: NA
d_gene: TRBD1
CDR3aa: CASRRDRVVTGELFF
CDR3nt: TGTGCCAGCAGGAGGGACAGGGTTGTCACCGGGGAGCTGTTTTTT

v_gene: TRBV2
j_gene: TRBJ2-1
abundance: many
d_gene: TRBD2
CDR3aa: CASSGTSGRGVEQFF
CDR3nt: TGTGCCAGCAGCGGCACTAGCGGGAGAGGGGTCGAGCAGTTCTTC

v_gene: TRBV6-6
j_gene: TRBJ2-7
abundance: few
d_gene: TRBD1
CDR3aa: CASSYAGTDYEQYF
CDR3nt: TGTGCCAGCAGTTACGCCGGGACAGATTACGAGCAGTACTTC

v_gene: TRBV9
j_gene: TRBJ2-5
abundance: NA
d_gene: TRBD2
CDR3aa: CASSGTSGLSPTQYF
CDR3nt: TGTGCCAGCAGCGGAACTAGCGGGCTATCACCGACCCAGTACTTC

v_gene: TRBV12-3/TRBV12-4
j_gene: TRBJ2-7
abundance: NA
d_gene: NA
CDR3aa: CASSFQGPTYEQCF
CDR3nt: TGTGCCAGCAGTTTTCAGGGGCCTACCTACGAGCAGTGCTTC

v_gene: TRBV9
j_gene: TRBJ2-7
abundance: few
d_gene: NA
CDR3aa: CASSVGTEGYEQYF
CDR3nt: TGTGCCAGCAGCGTAGGGACAGAAGGCTACGAGCAGTACTTC

v_gene: TRBV4-1
j_gene: TRBJ2-3
abundance: many
d_gene: NA
CDR3aa: CASSQVPGEVEYF
CDR3nt: TGCGCCAGCAGCCAAGTACCAGGGGAAGTGGAGTATTTT

v_gene: TRBV5-4
j_gene: TRBJ2-5
abundance: many
d_gene: NA
CDR3aa: CASRTQGGQETQYF
CDR3nt: TGTGCCAGCAGAACCCAAGGCGGGCAAGAGACCCAGTACTTC

v_gene: TRBV5-1
j_gene: TRBJ2-7
abundance: few
d_gene: NA
CDR3aa: CASSLGQSNYYEQYF
CDR3nt: TGCGCCAGCAGCTTAGGGCAGAGCAACTACTACGAGCAGTACTTC

v_gene: TRBV20-1
j_gene: TRBJ2-5
abundance: NA
d_gene: NA
CDR3aa: CSAREWGDSRRETQYF
CDR3nt: TGCAGTGCTAGAGAGTGGGGGGACTCCCGGAGAGAGACCCAGTACTTC

v_gene: TRBV12-3/TRBV12-4
j_gene: TRBJ2-3
abundance: NA
d_gene: NA
CDR3aa: CASSLRESTDTQYF
CDR3nt: TGTGCCAGCAGCCTAAGAGAGAGCACAGATACGCAATATTTT

v_gene: TRBV20-1
j_gene: TRBJ2-1
abundance: few
d_gene: NA
CDR3aa: CSAGLNQRRNEQFF
CDR3nt: TGCAGTGCTGGACTAAACCAGCGGCGCAATGAGCAGTTCTTC

v_gene: TRBV19
j_gene: TRBJ2-6
abundance: few
d_gene: NA
CDR3aa: CASTERVNSGANVLTF
CDR3nt: TGTGCCAGTACCGAGCGGGTGAACTCTGGGGCCAACGTCCTGACTTTC

v_gene: TRBV4-1
j_gene: TRBJ1-1
abundance: few
d_gene: NA
CDR3aa: CASSQEVGVATEAFF
CDR3nt: TGCGCCAGCAGCCAAGAAGTGGGTGTGGCCACTGAAGCTTTCTTT

v_gene: TRBV7-7
j_gene: TRBJ2-1
abundance: many
d_gene: NA
CDR3aa: CASSLAGTNNEQFF
CDR3nt: TGCGCCAGCAGCTTGGCCGGGACAAACAATGAGCAGTTCTTC

v_gene: TRBV20-1
j_gene: TRBJ2-1
abundance: few
d_gene: NA
CDR3aa: CSARDLQPVGQFF
CDR3nt: TGCAGTGCTAGAGATCTCCAACCCGTTGGGCAGTTCTTC

v_gene: TRBV6-6
j_gene: TRBJ2-5
abundance: NA
d_gene: NA
CDR3aa: CASSSGREYQETQYF
CDR3nt: TGTGCCAGCAGTTCTGGCCGGGAGTACCAAGAGACCCAGTACTTC

v_gene: TRBV12-5
j_gene: TRBJ2-4
abundance: few
d_gene: TRBD1
CDR3aa: CASGLAPGGWTKNIQYF
CDR3nt: TGTGCTAGTGGTTTAGCCCCAGGGGGCTGGACCAAAAACATTCAGTACTTC

v_gene: TRBV7-2
j_gene: TRBJ2-7
abundance: NA
d_gene: NA
CDR3aa: CASSLITGSYEQYF
CDR3nt: TGTGCCAGCAGCTTAATTACAGGCTCCTACGAGCAGTACTTC

v_gene: TRBV4-2
j_gene: TRBJ2-5
abundance: many
d_gene: NA
CDR3aa: CASSQVSPEHKETQYF
CDR3nt: TGTGCCAGCAGCCAGGTTTCACCGGAACATAAAGAGACCCAGTACTTC

v_gene: TRBV5-1
j_gene: TRBJ2-2
abundance: few
d_gene: NA
CDR3aa: CASSLGGRQHTGELFF
CDR3nt: TGCGCCAGCAGCTTGGGGGGACGGCAACACACCGGGGAGCTGTTTTTT

v_gene: TRBV12-3/TRBV12-4
j_gene: TRBJ2-2
abundance: many
d_gene: NA
CDR3aa: CASSLGTQNTGELFF
CDR3nt: TGTGCCAGCAGTCTCGGGACACAGAACACCGGGGAGCTGTTTTTT

v_gene: TRBV27
j_gene: TRBJ1-4
abundance: NA
d_gene: NA
CDR3aa: CASRQRGSGEKLFF
CDR3nt: TGTGCCAGCAGACAACGGGGATCGGGTGAAAAACTGTTTTTT

v_gene: TRBV20-1
j_gene: TRBJ2-1
abundance: NA
d_gene: TRBD2
CDR3aa: CSARTPLSGRAGVLGYNEQFF
CDR3nt: TGCAGTGCTAGAACTCCCCTTAGCGGGAGGGCTGGGGTTTTAGGCTACAATGAGCAGTTCTTC

v_gene: TRBV10-3
j_gene: TRBJ2-7
abundance: few
d_gene: TRBD2
CDR3aa: CAISEGAGASEQYF
CDR3nt: TGTGCCATCAGTGAGGGAGCGGGAGCCTCCGAGCAGTACTTC

v_gene: TRBV7-6
j_gene: TRBJ2-1
abundance: few
d_gene: TRBD2
CDR3aa: CASSFSSGGSYNEQFF
CDR3nt: TGTGCCAGCAGCTTCTCTAGCGGGGGCTCCTACAATGAGCAGTTCTTC

v_gene: TRBV10-3
j_gene: TRBJ2-7
abundance: few
d_gene: NA
CDR3aa: CAISDLAIHEQYF
CDR3nt: TGTGCCATCAGTGACCTAGCGATCCACGAGCAGTACTTC

v_gene: TRBV29-1
j_gene: TRBJ2-1
abundance: NA
d_gene: TRBD2
CDR3aa: CSASGRALYNEQFF
CDR3nt: TGCAGCGCTAGCGGGAGGGCCCTCTACAATGAGCAGTTCTTC

v_gene: TRBV20-1
j_gene: TRBJ1-4
abundance: few
d_gene: NA
CDR3aa: CSAHQGDPNEKLFF
CDR3nt: TGCAGTGCTCACCAGGGAGACCCTAATGAAAAACTGTTTTTT

v_gene: TRBV28
j_gene: TRBJ1-5
abundance: many
d_gene: NA
CDR3aa: CASSPRNQPQHF
CDR3nt: TGTGCCAGCAGTCCAAGAAATCAGCCCCAGCATTTT

v_gene: TRBV28
j_gene: TRBJ2-2
abundance: NA
d_gene: NA
CDR3aa: CASSLLRVGAANGELFF
CDR3nt: TGTGCCAGCAGTTTACTGCGCGTGGGAGCGGCGAACGGGGAGCTGTTTTTT

v_gene: TRBV6-5
j_gene: TRBJ1-2
abundance: NA
d_gene: TRBD1
CDR3aa: CATTGRYGYTF
CDR3nt: TGTGCCACGACAGGGCGCTATGGCTACACCTTC

v_gene: TRBV10-3
j_gene: TRBJ1-1
abundance: NA
d_gene: NA
CDR3aa: CAIRQNTEAFF
CDR3nt: TGTGCCATCAGGCAAAACACTGAAGCTTTCTTT

v_gene: TRBV9
j_gene: TRBJ2-5
abundance: NA
d_gene: NA
CDR3aa: CASSVGGQGRGQETQYF
CDR3nt: TGTGCCAGCAGCGTAGGAGGGCAGGGGAGAGGGCAAGAGACCCAGTACTTC

v_gene: TRBV9
j_gene: TRBJ2-7
abundance: NA
d_gene: NA
CDR3aa: CASSRGQPSYEQYF
CDR3nt: TGTGCCAGCTCTCGCGGCCAGCCATCCTACGAGCAGTACTTC

v_gene: TRBV7-2
j_gene: TRBJ2-1
abundance: many
d_gene: NA
CDR3aa: CASSLTGASNEQFF
CDR3nt: TGTGCCAGCAGCTTAACGGGAGCCAGCAATGAGCAGTTCTTC